Shown below are 2 T cell receptor beta chains from a single sample sequenced in a study of T-cell memory formation after mild COVID-19. TCRdb reprocessed the 5' RACE reads with MiXCR, giving one entry per CDR3 protein. The repertoire holds about 160,000 distinct CDR3 sequences, with around 30% as singletons. Sequencing used PBMCs or a T cell subset sorted from them (not recorded which). These receptors all come from an adult woman who had mild COVID-19 (a few samples of this study predate the infection). Cell type and time point are not known.

The chain combines TRBV4-1 with TRBJ2-4; weak D call: TRBD1 (6 bases). Between the trimmed V and J ends, which lost 6 bases and 7 bases, there was a span of 10 bases. Per germline, CDR1 MGHRA and CDR2 YSYEKL. This CDR3 region has 12 residues. Here the CDR3 reads CASSFDRNIQYF. CDR3 nucleotide sequence: TGCGCCAGCAGTTTCGACAGGAACATTCAGTACTTC.

This clonotype was found a few times. This chain links TRBV5-1 with TRBJ1-1; possible D gene TRBD1, 6 bases. CDR1 is SGHRS, CDR2 YFSETQ, per germline. The CDR3 totals 17 residues. Trimming pared 0 bases from V and 0 bases from J, leaving 15 bases between. DNA of the CDR3: TGCGCCAGCAGCTTGGGGGGGCCAGGGAGGATGAACACTGAAGCTTTCTTT. This translates into CASSLGGPGRMNTEAFF.